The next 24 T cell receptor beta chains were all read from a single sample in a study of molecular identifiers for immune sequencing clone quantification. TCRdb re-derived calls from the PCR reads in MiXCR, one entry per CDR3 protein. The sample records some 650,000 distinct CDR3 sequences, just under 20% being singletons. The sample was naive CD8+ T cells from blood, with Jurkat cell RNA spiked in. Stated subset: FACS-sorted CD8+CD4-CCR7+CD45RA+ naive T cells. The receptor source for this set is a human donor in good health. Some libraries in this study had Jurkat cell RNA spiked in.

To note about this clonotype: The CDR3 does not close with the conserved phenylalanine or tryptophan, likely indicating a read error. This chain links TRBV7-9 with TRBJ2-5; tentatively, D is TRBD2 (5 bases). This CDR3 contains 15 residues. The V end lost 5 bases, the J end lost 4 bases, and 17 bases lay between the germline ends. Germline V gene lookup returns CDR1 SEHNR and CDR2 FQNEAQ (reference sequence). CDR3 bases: TGTGCCAGCAGCCCCCCCGAACTAGTTTCAGAGACCCAGTACCTC. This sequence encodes CASSPPELVSETQYL.

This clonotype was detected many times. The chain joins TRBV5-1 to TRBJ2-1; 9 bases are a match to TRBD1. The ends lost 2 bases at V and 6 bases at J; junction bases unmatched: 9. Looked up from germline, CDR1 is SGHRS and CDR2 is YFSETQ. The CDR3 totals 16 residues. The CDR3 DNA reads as TGCGCCAGCAGCTTTCCCCGGGGACAGGGCGGCAATGAGCAGTTCTTC. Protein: CASSFPRGQGGNEQFF.

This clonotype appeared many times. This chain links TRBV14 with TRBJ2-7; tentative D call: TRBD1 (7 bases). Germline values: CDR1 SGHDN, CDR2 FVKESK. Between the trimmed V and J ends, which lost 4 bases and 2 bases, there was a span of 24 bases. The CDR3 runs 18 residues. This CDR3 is CASSLTTWRRGEAYEQYF. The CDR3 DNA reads TGTGCCAGCAGCCTAACCACGTGGCGCAGGGGGGAAGCCTACGAGCAGTACTTC.

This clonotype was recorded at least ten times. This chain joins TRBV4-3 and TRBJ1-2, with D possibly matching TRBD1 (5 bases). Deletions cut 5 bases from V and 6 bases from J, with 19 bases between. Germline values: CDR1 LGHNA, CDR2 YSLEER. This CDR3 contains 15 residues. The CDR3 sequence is CASSYSGTARDGYTF. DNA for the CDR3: TGCGCCAGCAGCTACTCCGGGACGGCACGTGATGGCTACACCTTC.

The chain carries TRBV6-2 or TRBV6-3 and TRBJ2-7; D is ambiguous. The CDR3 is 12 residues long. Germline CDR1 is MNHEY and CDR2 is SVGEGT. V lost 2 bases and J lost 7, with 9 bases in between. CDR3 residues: CASSYPAREQYF. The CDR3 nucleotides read TGTGCCAGCAGTTACCCCGCTAGGGAGCAGTACTTC.

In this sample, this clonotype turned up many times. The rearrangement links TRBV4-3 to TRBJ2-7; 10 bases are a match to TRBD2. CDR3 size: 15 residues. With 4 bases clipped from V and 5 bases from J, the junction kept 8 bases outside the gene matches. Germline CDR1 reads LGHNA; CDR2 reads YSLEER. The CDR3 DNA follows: TGCGCCAGCAGCCGTGGAGCCGGGACTAGCGACGAGCAGTACTTC. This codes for CASSRGAGTSDEQYF.

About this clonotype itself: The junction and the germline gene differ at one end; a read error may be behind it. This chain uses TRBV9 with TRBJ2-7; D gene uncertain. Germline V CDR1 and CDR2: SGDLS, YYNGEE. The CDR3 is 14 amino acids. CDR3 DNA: TGTGCCAGCAGCGTAGGGGCATCCCTCCACGAGCAGCACTTC. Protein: CASSVGASLHEQHF.

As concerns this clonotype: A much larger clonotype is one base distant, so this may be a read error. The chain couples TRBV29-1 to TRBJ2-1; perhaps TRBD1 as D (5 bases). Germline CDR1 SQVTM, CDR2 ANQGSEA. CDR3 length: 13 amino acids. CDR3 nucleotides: TGCAGCGTTGAAACCAGACAGCGCAATGAGCGGTTCTTC. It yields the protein CSVETRQRNERFF.

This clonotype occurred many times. CDR3 amino acids: CASSFWGNTEAFF. The DNA for the CDR3 is TGTGCCAGCAGTTTCTGGGGGAACACTGAAGCTTTCTTT. The V and J genes are TRBV6-6 and TRBJ1-1, with D uncertain. With 4 bases removed from V and 1 base from J, the gap between germline ends came to 7 bases. Germline V gene lookup returns CDR1 MNHNY and CDR2 SVGAGI (reference sequence). The CDR3 has 13 amino acids.

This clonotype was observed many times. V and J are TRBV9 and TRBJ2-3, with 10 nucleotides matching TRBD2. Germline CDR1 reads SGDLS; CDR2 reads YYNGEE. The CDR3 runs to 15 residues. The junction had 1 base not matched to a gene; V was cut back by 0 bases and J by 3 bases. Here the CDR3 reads CASSVVGLATDTQYF. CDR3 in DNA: TGTGCCAGCAGCGTAGTGGGACTAGCGACAGATACGCAGTATTTT.

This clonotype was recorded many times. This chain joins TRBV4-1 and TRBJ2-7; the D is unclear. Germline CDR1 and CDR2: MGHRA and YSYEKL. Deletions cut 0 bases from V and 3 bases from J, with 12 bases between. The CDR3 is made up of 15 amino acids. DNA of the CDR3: TGCGCCAGCAGCCAAGAGTTTGCCGCAGACTACGAGCAGTACTTC. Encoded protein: CASSQEFAADYEQYF.

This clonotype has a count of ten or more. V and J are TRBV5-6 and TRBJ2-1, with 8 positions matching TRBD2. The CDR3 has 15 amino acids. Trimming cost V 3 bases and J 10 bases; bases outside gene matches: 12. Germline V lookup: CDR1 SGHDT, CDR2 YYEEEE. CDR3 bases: TGTGCCAGCAGCTCCGAGCGGGAGCGGCCGTTGGAGCAGTTCTTC. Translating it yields CASSSERERPLEQFF.

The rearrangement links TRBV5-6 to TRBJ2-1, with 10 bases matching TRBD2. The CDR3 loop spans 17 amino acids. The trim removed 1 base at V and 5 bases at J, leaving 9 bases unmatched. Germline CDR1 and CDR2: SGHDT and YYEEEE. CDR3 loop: CASSLRLAGVINNEQFF. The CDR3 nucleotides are TGTGCCAGCAGCTTGAGGCTAGCGGGAGTCATTAACAATGAGCAGTTCTTC.

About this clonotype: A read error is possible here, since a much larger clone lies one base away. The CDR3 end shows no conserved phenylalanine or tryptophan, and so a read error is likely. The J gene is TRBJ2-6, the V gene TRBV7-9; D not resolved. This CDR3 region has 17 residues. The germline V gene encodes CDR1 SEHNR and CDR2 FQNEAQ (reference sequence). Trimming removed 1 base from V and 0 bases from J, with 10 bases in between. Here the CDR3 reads CASSLVVRTSGANVLTY. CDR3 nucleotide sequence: TGTGCCAGCAGCTTAGTGGTCCGAACCTCTGGGGCCAACGTCCTGACTTAC.

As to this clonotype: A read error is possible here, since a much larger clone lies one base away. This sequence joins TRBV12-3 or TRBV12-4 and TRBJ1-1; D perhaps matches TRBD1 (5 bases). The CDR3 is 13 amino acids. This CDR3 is CASSITGADETFF. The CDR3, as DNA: TGTGCCAGCAGTATCACAGGAGCAGATGAAACTTTCTTT.

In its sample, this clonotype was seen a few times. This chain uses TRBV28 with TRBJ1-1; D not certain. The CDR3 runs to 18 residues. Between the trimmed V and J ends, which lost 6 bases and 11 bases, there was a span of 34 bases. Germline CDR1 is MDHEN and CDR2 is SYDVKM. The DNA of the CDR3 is TGTGCCAGCAGGGGTCCCCGCGGGCACACCGACCCAACATCCGAGGCTTTCTTT. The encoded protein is CASRGPRGHTDPTSEAFF.

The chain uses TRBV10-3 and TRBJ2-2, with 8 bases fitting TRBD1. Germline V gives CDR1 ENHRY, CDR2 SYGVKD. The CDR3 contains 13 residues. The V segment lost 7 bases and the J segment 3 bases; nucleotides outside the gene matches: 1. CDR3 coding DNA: TGTGCCATCAAGGACAGGGACACCGGGGAGCTGTTTTTT. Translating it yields CAIKDRDTGELFF.

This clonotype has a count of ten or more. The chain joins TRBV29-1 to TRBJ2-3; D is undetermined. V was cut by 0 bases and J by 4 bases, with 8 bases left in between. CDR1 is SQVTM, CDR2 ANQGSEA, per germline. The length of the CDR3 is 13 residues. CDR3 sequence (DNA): TGCAGCGTTGAAGATGGGGTTTCAGATACGCAGTATTTT. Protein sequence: CSVEDGVSDTQYF.

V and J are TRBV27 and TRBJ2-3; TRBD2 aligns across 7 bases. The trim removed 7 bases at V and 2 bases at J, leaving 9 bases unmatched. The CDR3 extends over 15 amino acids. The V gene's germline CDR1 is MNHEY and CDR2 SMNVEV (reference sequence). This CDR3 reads CASKTGGGPTDTQYF. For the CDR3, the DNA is TGTGCCAGCAAAACGGGCGGGGGACCCACAGATACGCAGTATTTT.

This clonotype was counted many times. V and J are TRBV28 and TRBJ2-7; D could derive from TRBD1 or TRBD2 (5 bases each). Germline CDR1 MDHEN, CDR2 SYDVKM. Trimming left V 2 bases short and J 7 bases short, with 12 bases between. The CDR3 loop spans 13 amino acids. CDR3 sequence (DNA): TGTGCCAGCAGTTTAATCGGGACCTGGGAGCAGTACTTC. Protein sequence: CASSLIGTWEQYF.

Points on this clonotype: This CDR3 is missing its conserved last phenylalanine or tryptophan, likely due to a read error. In DNA form, the CDR3 reads TGTGCCGGCAGCCGACTAGTCTATGAGCAGTTCCTC. It codes for CAGSRLVYEQFL. The V and J genes are TRBV11-2 and TRBJ2-1; a possible D gene is TRBD2 (6 bases). Per germline, CDR1 SGHAT and CDR2 FQNNGV. The CDR3 covers 12 residues.

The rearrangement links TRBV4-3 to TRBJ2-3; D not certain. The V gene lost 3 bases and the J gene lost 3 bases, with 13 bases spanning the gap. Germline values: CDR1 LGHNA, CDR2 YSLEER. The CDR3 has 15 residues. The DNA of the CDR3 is TGCGCCAGCAGCCACGATAGAGCTAGAACAGATACGCAGTATTTT. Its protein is CASSHDRARTDTQYF.

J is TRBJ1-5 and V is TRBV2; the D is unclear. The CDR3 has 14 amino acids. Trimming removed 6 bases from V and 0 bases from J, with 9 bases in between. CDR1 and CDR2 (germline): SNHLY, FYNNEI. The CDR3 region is CASRPDTSNQPQHF. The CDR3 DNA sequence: TGTGCCAGCAGACCCGACACTAGCAATCAGCCCCAGCATTTT.

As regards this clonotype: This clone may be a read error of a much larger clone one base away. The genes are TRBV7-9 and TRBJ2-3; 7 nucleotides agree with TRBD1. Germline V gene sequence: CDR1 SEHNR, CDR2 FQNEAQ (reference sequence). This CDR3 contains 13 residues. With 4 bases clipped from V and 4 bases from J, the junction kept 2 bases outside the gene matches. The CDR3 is CASSWDSADTQYF. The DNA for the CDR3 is TGTGCCAGCAGCTGGGACAGCGCAGATACGCAGTATTTT. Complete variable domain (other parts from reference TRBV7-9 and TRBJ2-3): DTGVSQNPRHKITKRGQNVTFRCDPISEHNRLYWYRQTLGQGPEFLTYFQNEAQLEKSRLLSDRFSAERPKGSFSTLEIQRTEQGDSAMYLCASSWDSADTQYFGPGTRLTVL.